This T cell receptor (beta chain) is from a study of shared clonotypes between healthy human individuals (dated by TCRdb to 2020 to 2021). At the level of the whole study: The cohort included a few men and a couple of women between 18 and 49 years of age. For each donor, CD4 naive and CD4 memory were each given three plates, CD8 naive was given two plates, and CD8 memory was given one plate. To estimate repertoire size and how much clonotypes are shared between individuals, the study performed deep sequencing of blood TCR repertoires from five healthy adults. Libraries were prepared and TCR repertoires were sequenced by different laboratories using diverse techniques, in order to increase sequencing depth and limit assay-specific biases. Leukapheresis yielded between about 0.9 and 8.9 billion PBMCs per donor.

CD8 naive samples were obtained by positive selection for CCR7 among CD45RO-negative cells, yielding a CD45RA+CCR7+ population from which TemRA cells were excluded. Healthy HIV-negative adults with no recently reported acute infections or vaccinations were included as donors. Every donor was a Caucasian adult living in Nashville, Tennessee, USA. After blood collection by leukapheresis, PBMCs were isolated using Ficoll-Histopaque density gradient centrifugation and then cryopreserved in the vapor phase of liquid nitrogen. Purity and quantity of every magnetically sorted T cell population were checked by analytical flow cytometry. Genomic DNA was isolated from each sorted fraction and quantified by UV absorbance on a Nanodrop 2000c. In the germline V gene, CDR1 corresponds to SGDLS and CDR2 to YYNGEE. The CDR3 has 14 amino acids, counting the end cysteine and phenylalanine. The kept DNA is CDR3 alone, 42 bases in frame from the first base. Germline trimming amounts to 3 bases on V and 4 bases on J, with 4 as the count of junction bases outside the gene matches.

As to this clone: Its antigen is unknown. No much larger clone is present one base from it, and per-base qualities are unavailable.

Points the paper makes about the study in general: Larger estimated clonotype richness was generally found for naive subsets than for memory subsets. Compared with non-shared clonotypes, the clonotypes found in all four sorted-subset donors had higher generation probabilities. The small number of donors limited the genetic and exposure-history diversity represented. Pairwise subsampling led to the expectation that sequencing depth would affect the degree of clonotype sharing among donors. Incomplete sequencing was indicated by rarefaction of sorted-subset datasets, despite the large sequencing depth. When a handful of donors were compared, the shared fraction of clonotypes was 5% to 6.5% for naive CD4, roughly 3.4% for naive CD8, 2% to 2.5% for memory CD4, and under 0.5% for memory CD8. Sampling was restricted to blood, and TCR repertoires in tissue are likely to differ from TCR repertoires in blood.

Using the deep immunoSEQ assay, multiplex PCR amplified TCR CDR3 regions from genomic DNA. Extracted genomic DNA from each cell subset was spread evenly across all wells of several immunoSEQ 96-well plates, with each plate serving as a replicate. For sorted subsets, 150 to 200 ng genomic DNA, equal to 25,000 to 35,000 T cell genomes, was loaded into each replicate PCR. Purified libraries were quantified with a Qubit 3.0 fluorometer, sized on a Bioanalyzer 2100, and re-quantified with the KAPA Library Quantification kit. Every immunoSEQ 96-well plate was sequenced on a separate single-read 150-cycle Illumina NextSeq 550 flow cell. As for the authors' bioinformatics: The immunoSEQ output contained only junctional sequences without quality scores, so filtering could not match that applied to full-length reads. Sequences were annotated with PyIR, a Python wrapper for IgBLAST v1.9, and V/J genes and CDR3 were assigned using IMGT germline references. Reads were filtered out if the reads had weak V/J assignments (E-value above 1e-6), no CDR3, stop codons, out-of-frame junctions, or ambiguous translated residues. A V3J clonotype was defined by an identical inferred V gene, J gene, and CDR3 amino acid sequence. The percentage overlap between two repertoires was calculated by dividing the number of shared unique clonotypes by the size of the smaller repertoire. Three approaches were used to assess repertoire richness: RTK rarefaction, the Chao1 estimator, and Recon v2.1 estimates of unobserved clonotypes. Generation probabilities were computed with OLGA for all TCRbeta clonotypes obtained by the gDNA method from several donors. TCRdb's version of the immuneACCESS table is confined to in-frame rearrangements and falls short of the full clone set. An unresolved V gene accounts for under half of the shortfall where checked; the remainder is of unknown origin. Clonal size and the V and J genes are those of that table, whereas D and trimming came from the DNA. A total of around 2,000,000 clones appear in this sample, about 93% of them only once. About 1.8% of the sample is held by the ten biggest clonotypes.

Sequencing input: naive CD8+ T cells from PBMCs. The cell subset or site label for this specimen denotes: CD45RA+CCR7+. The V and J genes are TRBV9 and TRBJ2-1, and TRBD1 aligns with 7 junction nucleotides. The source of this sequence is a man aged 18 to 30 in good health. Some clones in this sample may be carry-over from other donors' samples. The DNA is as follows: TGTGCCAGCAGCGGGGACAGACCTTACAATGAGCAGTTCTTC. Its amino acids are CASSGDRPYNEQFF.